This note documents a single TCR beta chain sequence. This entry belongs to a study of blood T cell repertoires in COVID-19. Study-wide background: Whether acute or convalescent, the COVID-19 samples came from the United States, Italy and Spain. From T cells, B-cell-depleted T cells, or PBMCs came the material, which was cDNA or gDNA.

It was during active infection that Seattle patients were enrolled and then longitudinally followed. In the authors' methods: Using reference gene primer amplification, nucleated cell counts were estimated. Some clones are missing from TCRdb's copy, which holds only in-frame ones; the method was immunoSEQ multiplex PCR. The V and J calls and clone size come from that table; D and trimming were worked out from the DNA. The sample comprises about 410,000 clones, around 89% of which are singletons, and roughly 1.6% rests with the top ten. The CDR3 is 15 amino acids. V lost 1 base, J lost 6 bases, and 2 bases stayed unmatched. CDR1 and CDR2 (germline): SGHTA, FQGTGA.

The sample comprised peripheral blood. The receptor comes from a woman between 40 and 55 years old with COVID-19, enrolled during active disease. This chain joins TRBV7-3 and TRBJ1-6; 8 bases are shared with TRBD1. The CDR3 here is CASSLNGQGNSPLHF. The CDR3 DNA is TGTGCCAGCAGCTTAAATGGACAGGGTAATTCACCCCTCCACTTT. Supplemented by reference TRBV7-3 and TRBJ1-6, the full variable domain reads GAGVSQTPSNKVTEKGKYVELRCDPISGHTALYWYRQSLGQGPEFLIYFQGTGAADDSGLPNDRFFAVRPEGSVSTLKIQRTERGDSAVYLCASSLNGQGNSPLHFGNGTRLTVT.